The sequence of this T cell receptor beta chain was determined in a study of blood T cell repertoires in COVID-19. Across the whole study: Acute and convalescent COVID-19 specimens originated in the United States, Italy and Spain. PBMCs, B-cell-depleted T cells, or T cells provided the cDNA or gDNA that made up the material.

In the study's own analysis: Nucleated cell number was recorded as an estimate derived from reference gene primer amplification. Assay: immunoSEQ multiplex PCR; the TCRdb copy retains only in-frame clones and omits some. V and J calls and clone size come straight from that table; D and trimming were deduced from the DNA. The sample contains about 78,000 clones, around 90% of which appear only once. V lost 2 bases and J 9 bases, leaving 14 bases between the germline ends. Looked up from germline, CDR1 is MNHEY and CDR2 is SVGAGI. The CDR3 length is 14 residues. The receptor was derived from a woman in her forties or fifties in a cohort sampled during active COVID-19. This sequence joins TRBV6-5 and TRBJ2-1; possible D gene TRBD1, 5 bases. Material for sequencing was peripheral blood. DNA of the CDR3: TGTGCCAGCAGTTACGGGCAGGGCGGTGGTGAGCAGTTCTTC. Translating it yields CASSYGQGGGEQFF.